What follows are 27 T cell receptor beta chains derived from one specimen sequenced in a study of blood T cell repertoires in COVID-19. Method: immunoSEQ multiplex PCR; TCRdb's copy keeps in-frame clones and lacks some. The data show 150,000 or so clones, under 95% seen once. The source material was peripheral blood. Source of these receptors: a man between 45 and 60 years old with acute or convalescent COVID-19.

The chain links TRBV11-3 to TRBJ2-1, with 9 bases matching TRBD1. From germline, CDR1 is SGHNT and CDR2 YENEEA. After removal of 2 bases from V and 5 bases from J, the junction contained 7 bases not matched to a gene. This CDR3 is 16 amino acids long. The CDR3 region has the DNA TGTGCCAGCAGCTTATCCGGGACAGGGACCAACAATGAGCAGTTCTTC. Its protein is CASSLSGTGTNNEQFF.

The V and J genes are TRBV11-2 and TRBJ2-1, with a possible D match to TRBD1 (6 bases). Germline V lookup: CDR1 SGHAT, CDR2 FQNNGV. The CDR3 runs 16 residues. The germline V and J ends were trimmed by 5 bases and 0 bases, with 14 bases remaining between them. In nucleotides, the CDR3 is TGTGCCAGCAGCATCCAGGGGAAGAGCTCCTACAATGAGCAGTTCTTC. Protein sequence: CASSIQGKSSYNEQFF.

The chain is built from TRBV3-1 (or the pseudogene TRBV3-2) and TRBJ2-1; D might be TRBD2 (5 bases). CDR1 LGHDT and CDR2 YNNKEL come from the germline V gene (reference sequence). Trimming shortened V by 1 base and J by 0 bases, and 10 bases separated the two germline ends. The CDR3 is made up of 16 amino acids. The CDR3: CASSQGRGFSYNEQFF. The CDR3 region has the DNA TGTGCCAGCAGCCAAGGACGGGGATTCTCCTACAATGAGCAGTTCTTC.

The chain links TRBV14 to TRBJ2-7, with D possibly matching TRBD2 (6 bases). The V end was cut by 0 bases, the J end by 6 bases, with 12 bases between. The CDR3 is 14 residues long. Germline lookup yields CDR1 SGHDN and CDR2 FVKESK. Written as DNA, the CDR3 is TGTGCCAGCAGCCAAGACAGCCACGGGGGCGAGCAGTACTTC. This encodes CASSQDSHGGEQYF. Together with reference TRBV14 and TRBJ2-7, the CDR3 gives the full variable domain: EAGVTQFPSHSVIEKGQTVTLRCDPISGHDNLYWYRRVMGKEIKFLLHFVKESKQDESGMPNNRFLAERTGGTYSTLKVQPAELEDSGVYFCASSQDSHGGEQYFGPGTRLTVT.

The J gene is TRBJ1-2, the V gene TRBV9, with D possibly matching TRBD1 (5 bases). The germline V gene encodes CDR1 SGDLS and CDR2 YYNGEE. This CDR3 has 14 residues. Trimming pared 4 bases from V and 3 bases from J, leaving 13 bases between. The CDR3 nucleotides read TGTGCCAGCAGCCTCCGGGGGGAGTACTATGGCTACACCTTC. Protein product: CASSLRGEYYGYTF.

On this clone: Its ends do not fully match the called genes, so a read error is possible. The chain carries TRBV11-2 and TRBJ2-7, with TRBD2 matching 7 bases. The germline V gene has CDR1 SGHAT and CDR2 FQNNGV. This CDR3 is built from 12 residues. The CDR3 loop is CASSLDPVGGDF. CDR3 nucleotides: TGTGCCAGCAGCTTAGATCCGGTGGGGGGGGACTTC.

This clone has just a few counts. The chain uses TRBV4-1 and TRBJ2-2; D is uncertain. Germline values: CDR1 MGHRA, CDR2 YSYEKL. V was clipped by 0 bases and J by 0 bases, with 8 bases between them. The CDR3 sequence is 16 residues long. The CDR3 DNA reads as TGCGCCAGCAGCCAAGATGGCGGAACGAACACCGGGGAGCTGTTTTTT. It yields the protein CASSQDGGTNTGELFF.

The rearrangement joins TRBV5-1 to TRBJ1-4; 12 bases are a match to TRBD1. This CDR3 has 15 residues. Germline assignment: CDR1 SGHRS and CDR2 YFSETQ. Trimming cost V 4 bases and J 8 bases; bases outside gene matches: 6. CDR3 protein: CASSPGGTGGEKLFF. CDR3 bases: TGCGCCAGCAGCCCTGGGGGGACAGGGGGCGAAAAACTGTTTTTT. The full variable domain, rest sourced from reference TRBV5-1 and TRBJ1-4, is KAGVTQTPRYLIKTRGQQVTLSCSPISGHRSVSWYQQTPGQGLQFLFEYFSETQRNKGNFPGRFSGRQFSNSRSEMNVSTLELGDSALYLCASSPGGTGGEKLFFGSGTQLSVL.

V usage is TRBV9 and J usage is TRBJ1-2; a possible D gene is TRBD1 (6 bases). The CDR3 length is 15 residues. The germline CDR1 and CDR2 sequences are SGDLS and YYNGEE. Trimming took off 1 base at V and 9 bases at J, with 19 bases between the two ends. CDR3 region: CASSVSTRDIRSYTF. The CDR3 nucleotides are TGTGCCAGCAGCGTAAGTACCCGGGACATTCGGAGCTACACCTTC.

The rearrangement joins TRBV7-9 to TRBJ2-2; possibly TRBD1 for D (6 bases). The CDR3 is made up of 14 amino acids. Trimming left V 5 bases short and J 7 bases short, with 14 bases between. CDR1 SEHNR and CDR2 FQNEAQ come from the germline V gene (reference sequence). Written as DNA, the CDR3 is TGTGCCAGCAGCCATTGGGACATCGGCGGGGAGCTGTTTTTT. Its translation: CASSHWDIGGELFF.

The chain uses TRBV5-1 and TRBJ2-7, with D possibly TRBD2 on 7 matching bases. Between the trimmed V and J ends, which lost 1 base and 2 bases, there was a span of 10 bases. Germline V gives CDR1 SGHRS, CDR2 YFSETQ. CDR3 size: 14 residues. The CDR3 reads CASSLRGGTYEQYF. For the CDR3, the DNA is TGCGCCAGCAGCTTGAGGGGGGGAACCTACGAGCAGTACTTC.

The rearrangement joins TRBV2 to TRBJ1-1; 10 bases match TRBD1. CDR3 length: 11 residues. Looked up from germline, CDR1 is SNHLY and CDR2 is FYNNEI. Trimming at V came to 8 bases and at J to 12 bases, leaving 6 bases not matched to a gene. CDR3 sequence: CASGGQGNSFF. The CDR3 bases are TGTGCCAGCGGGGGACAGGGGAACTCTTTCTTT. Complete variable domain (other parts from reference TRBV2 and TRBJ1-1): EPEVTQTPSHQVTQMGQEVILRCVPISNHLYFYWYRQILGQKVEFLVSFYNNEISEKSEIFDDQFSVERPDGSNFTLKIRSTKLEDSAMYFCASGGQGNSFFGQGTRLTVV.

The CDR3 coding sequence is TGCGCCAGCAGCCAGGACAGGGGAATATACAATGAGCAGTTCTTC. Its translation: CASSQDRGIYNEQFF. The chain recombines TRBV4-1 with TRBJ2-1; 9 nucleotides agree with TRBD1. There are 15 residues in the CDR3. The V gene's germline CDR1 is MGHRA and CDR2 YSYEKL. Unmatched junction bases numbered 4, after V lost 3 bases and J lost 4 bases.

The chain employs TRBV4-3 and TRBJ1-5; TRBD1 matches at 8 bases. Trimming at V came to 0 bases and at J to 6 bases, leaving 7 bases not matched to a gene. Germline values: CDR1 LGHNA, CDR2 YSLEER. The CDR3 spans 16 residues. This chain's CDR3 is CASSQDMTGAAQPQHF. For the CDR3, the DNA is TGCGCCAGCAGCCAAGATATGACAGGGGCCGCTCAGCCCCAGCATTTT.

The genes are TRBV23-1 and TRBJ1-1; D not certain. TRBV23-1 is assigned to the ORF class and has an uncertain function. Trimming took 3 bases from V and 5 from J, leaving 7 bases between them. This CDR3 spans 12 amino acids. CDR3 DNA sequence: TGCGCCAGCAGTCATGCGATGACTGAAGCTTTCTTT. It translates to CASSHAMTEAFF.

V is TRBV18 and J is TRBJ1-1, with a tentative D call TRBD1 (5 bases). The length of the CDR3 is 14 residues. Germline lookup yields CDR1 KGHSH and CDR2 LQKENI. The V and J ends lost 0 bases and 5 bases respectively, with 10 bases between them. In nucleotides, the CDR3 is TGTGCCAGCTCACCACCGGGGGGACGGACTGAAGCTTTCTTT. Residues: CASSPPGGRTEAFF.

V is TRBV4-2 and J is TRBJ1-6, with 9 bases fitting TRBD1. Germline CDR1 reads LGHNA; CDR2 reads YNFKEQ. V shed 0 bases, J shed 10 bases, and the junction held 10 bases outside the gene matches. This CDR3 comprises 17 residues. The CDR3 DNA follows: TGTGCCAGCAGCCAAGATCTAGTGGGGACAGGGTCCTCACCCCTCCACTTT. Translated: CASSQDLVGTGSSPLHF.

Here the CDR3 DNA reads TGTGCCAGCAGCATATTAGCGGGGGGCCAACCCTACAATGAGCAGTTCTTC. It translates to CASSILAGGQPYNEQFF. The chain uses TRBV9 and TRBJ2-1, with TRBD2 matching 10 bases. J lost 2 bases, V lost 4 bases, and 9 bases had no gene match. CDR1 SGDLS and CDR2 YYNGEE come from the germline V gene. The CDR3 has 17 residues.

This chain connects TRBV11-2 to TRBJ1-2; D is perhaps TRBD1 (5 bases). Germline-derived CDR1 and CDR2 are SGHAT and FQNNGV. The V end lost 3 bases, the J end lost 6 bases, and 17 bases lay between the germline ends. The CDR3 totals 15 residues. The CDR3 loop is CASSLGTGITHGYTF. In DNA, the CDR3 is TGTGCCAGCAGCTTGGGAACAGGTATCACCCATGGCTACACCTTC.

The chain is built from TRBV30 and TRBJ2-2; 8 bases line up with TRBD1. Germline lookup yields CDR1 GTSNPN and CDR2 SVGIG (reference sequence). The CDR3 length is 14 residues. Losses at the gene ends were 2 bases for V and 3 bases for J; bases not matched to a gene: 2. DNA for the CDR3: TGTGCCTGGAGTCACAGGGGGTACACCGGGGAGCTGTTTTTT. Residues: CAWSHRGYTGELFF.

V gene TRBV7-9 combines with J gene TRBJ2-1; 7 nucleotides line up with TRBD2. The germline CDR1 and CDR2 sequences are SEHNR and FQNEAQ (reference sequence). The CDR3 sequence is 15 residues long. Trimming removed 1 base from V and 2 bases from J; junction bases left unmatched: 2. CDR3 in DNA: TGTGCCAGCAGCTTAGGCGGGAGCCCCTACAATGAGCAGTTCTTC. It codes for CASSLGGSPYNEQFF.

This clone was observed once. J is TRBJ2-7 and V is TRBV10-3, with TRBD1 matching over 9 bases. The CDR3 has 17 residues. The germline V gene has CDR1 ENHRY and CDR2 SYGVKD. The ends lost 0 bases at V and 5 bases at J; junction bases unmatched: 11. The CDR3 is CAISESQLRDRVNEQYF. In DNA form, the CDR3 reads TGTGCCATCAGTGAGTCGCAGCTCCGGGACAGGGTGAACGAGCAGTACTTC.

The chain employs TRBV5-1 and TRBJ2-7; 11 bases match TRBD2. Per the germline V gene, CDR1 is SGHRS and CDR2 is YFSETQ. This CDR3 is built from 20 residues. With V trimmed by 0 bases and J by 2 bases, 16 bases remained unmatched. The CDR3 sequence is CASSLGGYRVGTSGAYEQYF. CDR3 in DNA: TGCGCCAGCAGCTTGGGGGGGTATAGAGTCGGGACTAGCGGCGCCTACGAGCAGTACTTC.

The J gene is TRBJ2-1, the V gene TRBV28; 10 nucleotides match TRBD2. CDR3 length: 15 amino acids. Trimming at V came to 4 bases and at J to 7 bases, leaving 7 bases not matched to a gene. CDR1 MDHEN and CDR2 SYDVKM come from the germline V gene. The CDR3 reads CASSSPSGSANEQFF. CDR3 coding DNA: TGTGCCAGCAGTTCCCCTAGCGGGAGTGCGAATGAGCAGTTCTTC.

CDR3 amino acids: CASRRAPYGYTF. Here the CDR3 DNA reads TGTGCCAGCCGCAGGGCCCCCTATGGCTACACCTTC. The chain employs TRBV19 and TRBJ1-2; perhaps TRBD1 as D (5 bases). The CDR3 has 12 residues. Trimming removed 9 bases from V and 4 bases from J, with 12 bases in between. Germline CDR1 is LNHDA and CDR2 is SQIVND (reference sequence).

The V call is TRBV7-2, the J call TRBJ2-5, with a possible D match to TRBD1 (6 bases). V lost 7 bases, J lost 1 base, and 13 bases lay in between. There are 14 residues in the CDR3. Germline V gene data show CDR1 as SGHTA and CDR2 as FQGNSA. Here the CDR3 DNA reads TGTGCCAGCAACCCAGGGGTTGGCCAAGAGACCCAGTACTTC. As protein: CASNPGVGQETQYF.

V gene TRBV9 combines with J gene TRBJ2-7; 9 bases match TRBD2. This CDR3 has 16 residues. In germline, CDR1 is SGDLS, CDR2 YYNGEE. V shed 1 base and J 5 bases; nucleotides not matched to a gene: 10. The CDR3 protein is CASSVPTSGLSNEQYF. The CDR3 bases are TGTGCCAGCAGCGTACCCACTAGCGGGCTTTCCAACGAGCAGTACTTC.